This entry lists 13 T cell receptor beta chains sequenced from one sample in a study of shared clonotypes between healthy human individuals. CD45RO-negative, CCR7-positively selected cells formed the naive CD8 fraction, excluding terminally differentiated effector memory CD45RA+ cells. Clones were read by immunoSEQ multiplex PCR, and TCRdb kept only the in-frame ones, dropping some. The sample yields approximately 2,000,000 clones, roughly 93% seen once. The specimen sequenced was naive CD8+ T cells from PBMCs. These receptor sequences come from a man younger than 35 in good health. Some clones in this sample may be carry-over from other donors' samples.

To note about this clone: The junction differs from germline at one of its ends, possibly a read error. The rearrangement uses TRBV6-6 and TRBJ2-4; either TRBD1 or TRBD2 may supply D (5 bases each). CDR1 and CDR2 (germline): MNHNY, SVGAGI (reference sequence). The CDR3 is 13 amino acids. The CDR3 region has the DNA TGTGCCAGCAGTTACTCGCCGGGACCGATCACCCACTTC. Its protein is CASSYSPGPITHF.

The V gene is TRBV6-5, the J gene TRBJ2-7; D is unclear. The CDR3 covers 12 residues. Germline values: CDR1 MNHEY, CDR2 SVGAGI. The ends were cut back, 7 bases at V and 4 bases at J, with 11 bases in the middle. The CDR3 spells CASTGETYEQYF. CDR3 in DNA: TGTGCCAGCACTGGGGAAACGTACGAGCAGTACTTC.

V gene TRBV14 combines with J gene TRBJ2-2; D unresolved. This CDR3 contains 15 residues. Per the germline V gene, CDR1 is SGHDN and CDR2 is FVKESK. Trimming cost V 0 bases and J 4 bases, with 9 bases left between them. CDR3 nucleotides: TGTGCCAGCAGCCAAGACCCCCAGATCACCGGGGAGCTGTTTTTT. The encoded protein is CASSQDPQITGELFF.

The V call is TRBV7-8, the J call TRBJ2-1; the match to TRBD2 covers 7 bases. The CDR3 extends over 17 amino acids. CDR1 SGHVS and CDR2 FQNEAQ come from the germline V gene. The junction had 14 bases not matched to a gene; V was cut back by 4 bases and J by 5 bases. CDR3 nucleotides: TGTGCCAGCAGCTCGATCACCCGGGACTACCCGGACAATGAGCAGTTCTTC. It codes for CASSSITRDYPDNEQFF. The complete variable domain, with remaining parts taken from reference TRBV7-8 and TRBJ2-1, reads GAGVSQSPRYKVAKRGQDVALRCDPISGHVSLFWYQQALGQGPEFLTYFQNEAQLDKSGLPSDRFFAERPEGSVSTLKIQRTQQEDSAVYLCASSSITRDYPDNEQFFGPGTRLTVL.

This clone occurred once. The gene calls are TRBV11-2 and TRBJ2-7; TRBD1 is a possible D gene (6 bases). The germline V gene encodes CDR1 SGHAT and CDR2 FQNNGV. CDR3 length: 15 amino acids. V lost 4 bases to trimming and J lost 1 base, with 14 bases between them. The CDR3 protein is CASSSRGTESYEQYF. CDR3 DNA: TGTGCCAGCAGCTCCAGGGGAACCGAGTCCTACGAGCAGTACTTC.

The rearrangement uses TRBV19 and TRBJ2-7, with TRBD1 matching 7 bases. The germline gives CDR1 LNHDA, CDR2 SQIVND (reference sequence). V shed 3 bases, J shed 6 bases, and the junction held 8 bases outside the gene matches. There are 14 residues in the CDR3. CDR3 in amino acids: CASSIVTGMREQYF. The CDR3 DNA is TGTGCCAGTAGTATCGTGACAGGGATGCGCGAGCAGTACTTC.

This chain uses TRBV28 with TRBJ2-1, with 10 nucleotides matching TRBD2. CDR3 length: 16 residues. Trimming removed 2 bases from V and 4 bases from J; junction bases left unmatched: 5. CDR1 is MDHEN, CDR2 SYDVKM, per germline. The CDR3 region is CASSLLAGDWYNEQFF. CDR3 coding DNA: TGTGCCAGCAGTTTACTAGCGGGAGATTGGTACAATGAGCAGTTCTTC.

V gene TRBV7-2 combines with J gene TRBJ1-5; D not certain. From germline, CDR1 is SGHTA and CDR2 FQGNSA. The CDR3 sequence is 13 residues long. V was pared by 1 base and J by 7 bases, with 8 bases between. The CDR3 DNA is TGTGCCAGCAGCTTAGACTCTAGACAGCCCCAGCATTTT. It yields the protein CASSLDSRQPQHF.

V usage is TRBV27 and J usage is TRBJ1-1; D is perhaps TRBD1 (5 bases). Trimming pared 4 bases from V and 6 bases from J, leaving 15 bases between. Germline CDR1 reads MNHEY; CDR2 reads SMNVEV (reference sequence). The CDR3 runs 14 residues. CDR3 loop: CASSSRDDFSEAFF. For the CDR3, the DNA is TGTGCCAGCAGTTCCAGGGACGATTTCTCTGAAGCTTTCTTT.

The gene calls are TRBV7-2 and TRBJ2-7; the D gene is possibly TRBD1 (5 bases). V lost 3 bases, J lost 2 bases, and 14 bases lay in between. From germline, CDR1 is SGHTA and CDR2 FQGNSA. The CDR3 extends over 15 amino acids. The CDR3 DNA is TGTGCCAGCAGCTTGGGGCCCCAACCTGCCTACGAGCAGTACTTC. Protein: CASSLGPQPAYEQYF. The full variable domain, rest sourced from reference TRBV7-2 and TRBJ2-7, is GAGVSQSPSNKVTEKGKDVELRCDPISGHTALYWYRQSLGQGLEFLIYFQGNSAPDKSGLPSDRFSAERTGGSVSTLTIQRTQQEDSAVYLCASSLGPQPAYEQYFGPGTRLTVT.

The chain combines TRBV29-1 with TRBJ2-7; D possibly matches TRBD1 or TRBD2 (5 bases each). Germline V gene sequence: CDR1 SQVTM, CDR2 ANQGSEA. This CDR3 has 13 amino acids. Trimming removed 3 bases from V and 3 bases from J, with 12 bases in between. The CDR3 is CSVESAGSYEQYF. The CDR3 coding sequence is TGCAGCGTTGAGTCGGCAGGGAGCTACGAGCAGTACTTC.

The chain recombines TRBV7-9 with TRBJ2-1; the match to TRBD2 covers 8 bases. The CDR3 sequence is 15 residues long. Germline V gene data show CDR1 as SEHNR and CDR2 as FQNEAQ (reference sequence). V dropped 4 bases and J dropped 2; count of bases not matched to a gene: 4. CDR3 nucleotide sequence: TGTGCCAGCAGCTATAGCGGGGCCCCCTACAATGAGCAGTTCTTC. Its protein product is CASSYSGAPYNEQFF. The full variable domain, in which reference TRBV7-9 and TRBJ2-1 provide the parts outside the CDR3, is DTGVSQNPRHKITKRGQNVTFRCDPISEHNRLYWYRQTLGQGPEFLTYFQNEAQLEKSRLLSDRFSAERPKGSFSTLEIQRTEQGDSAMYLCASSYSGAPYNEQFFGPGTRLTVL.

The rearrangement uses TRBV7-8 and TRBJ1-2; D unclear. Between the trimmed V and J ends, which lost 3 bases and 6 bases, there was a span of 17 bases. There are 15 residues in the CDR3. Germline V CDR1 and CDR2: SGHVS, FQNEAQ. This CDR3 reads CASSFNSRLRDGYTF. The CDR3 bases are TGTGCCAGCAGCTTTAATTCGAGGTTAAGGGATGGCTACACCTTC.